These T cell receptor beta chains were read from a single sample in a study of T-cell memory formation after mild COVID-19. One entry per CDR3 protein, called by TCRdb with MiXCR from the 5' RACE reads. The data show approximately 350,000 distinct CDR3 sequences, 25% to 30% seen once. The sequencing input was PBMCs or a T cell subset sorted from them (not recorded which). All receptors derive from an adult woman who had mild COVID-19 (a few samples of this study predate the infection). Cell type and time point are not known. Each CDR3 is given with its conserved first and last residue. The D gene is left open where the match is weak. Only part of the rows carry a size: once, few, many, or a class if the clone is expanded.

TRBJ2-2 | TRBD2 | TRBV7-9 | few | CASSFGGDTGELFF | TGTGCCAGCAGCTTCGGGGGGGACACCGGGGAGCTGTTTTTT
TRBJ2-2 | NA | TRBV9 | NA | CASSFDPANTGELFF | TGTGCCAGCAGTTTCGACCCGGCGAACACCGGGGAGCTGTTTTTT
TRBJ1-1 | NA | TRBV7-9 | few | CASSSRVSEAFF | TGTGCCAGCAGCTCGAGGGTCTCTGAAGCTTTCTTT
TRBJ2-7 | TRBD1 | TRBV5-1 | NA | CASSPRDRKNEQYF | TGCGCCAGCAGCCCGAGGGACAGGAAAAACGAGCAGTACTTC
TRBJ1-6 | TRBD1 | TRBV12-3/TRBV12-4 | NA | CASSFGLGQGNSPLHF | TGTGCCAGCAGTTTTGGCCTTGGACAGGGAAATTCACCCCTCCACTTT
TRBJ1-3 | NA | TRBV4-3 | NA | CASSQDLPDSGNTIYF | TGCGCCAGCAGCCAAGATCTCCCAGACTCTGGAAACACCATATATTTT
TRBJ2-3 | TRBD2 | TRBV5-1 | few | CASSRTSLPTDTQYF | TGCGCCAGCAGCCGGACTAGCCTCCCCACAGATACGCAGTATTTT
TRBJ2-7 | TRBD1 | TRBV5-1 | NA | CASSFGTGGSYEQYF | TGCGCCAGCAGCTTCGGGACAGGGGGGTCCTACGAGCAGTACTTC
TRBJ2-5 | NA | TRBV7-3 | NA | CASSPTGPTETQYF | TGTGCCAGCAGCCCGACGGGACCTACGGAGACCCAGTACTTC
TRBJ2-1 | TRBD2 | TRBV7-6 | few | CASSSGASGGSYNEQFF | TGTGCCAGCAGCTCCGGGGCTAGCGGGGGGAGCTACAATGAGCAGTTCTTC
TRBJ1-1 | NA | TRBV6-5 | NA | CASSYPGQGYTEAFF | TGTGCCAGCAGTTACCCTGGTCAGGGGTACACTGAAGCTTTCTTT
TRBJ2-3 | TRBD2 | TRBV20-1 | once | CSATPGLAGDRNTQYF | TGCAGTGCTACCCCGGGACTAGCGGGGGACAGAAATACGCAGTATTTT
TRBJ2-7 | TRBD2 | TRBV25-1 | NA | CASSSTGGLSYEQYF | TGTGCCAGCAGTTCAACGGGAGGCCTTTCCTACGAGCAGTACTTC
TRBJ2-1 | TRBD2 | TRBV5-1 | NA | CASSAGLAGDYNEQFF | TGCGCCAGCAGCGCAGGCCTAGCGGGGGACTACAATGAGCAGTTCTTC
TRBJ2-2 | NA | TRBV14 | few | CASSPGARAGKTGELFF | TGTGCCAGCAGCCCCGGGGCGAGGGCGGGGAAGACCGGGGAGCTGTTTTTT
TRBJ2-5 | TRBD1 | TRBV5-1 | few | CASSKTGEETQYF | TGCGCCAGCAGCAAAACAGGGGAAGAGACCCAGTACTTC
TRBJ2-7 | NA | TRBV12-3/TRBV12-4 | NA | CASSAWTAPYEQYF | TGTGCCAGCAGTGCCTGGACAGCCCCATACGAGCAGTACTTC
TRBJ2-1 | NA | TRBV7-8 | few | CASSLRTEYNEQFF | TGTGCCAGCAGCTTACGGACGGAGTACAATGAGCAGTTCTTC
TRBJ2-3 | NA | TRBV2 | few | CASRGQGSTDTQYF | TGTGCCAGCAGGGGCCAGGGAAGCACAGATACGCAGTATTTT
TRBJ2-7 | NA | TRBV6-6 | few | CASRSGESYEQYF | TGTGCCAGCCGGTCAGGGGAATCCTACGAGCAGTACTTC
TRBJ2-2 | NA | TRBV3-1 | NA | CASSQTGRAGELFF | TGTGCCAGCAGCCAGACAGGACGTGCCGGGGAGCTGTTTTTT
TRBJ1-1 | NA | TRBV6-5 | NA | CASSSRRLDNTEAFF | TGTGCCAGCAGCTCCCGGAGGCTGGACAACACTGAAGCTTTCTTT
TRBJ2-7 | TRBD2 | TRBV28 | NA | CASSSPRTSSGSSYEQYF | TGTGCCAGCAGTTCCCCACGAACTTCTAGCGGGAGCTCCTACGAGCAGTACTTC
TRBJ2-7 | NA | TRBV29-1 | few | CSVEGLFSYEQYF | TGCAGCGTTGAAGGTCTGTTTTCCTACGAGCAGTACTTC
TRBJ2-3 | TRBD2 | TRBV27 | NA | CASSLSPGLAGDTDTQYF | TGTGCCAGCAGTCTATCCCCGGGACTAGCGGGGGACACAGATACGCAGTATTTT
TRBJ2-7 | NA | TRBV2 | few | CASSLLSNEQYF | TGTGCCAGCAGTTTGTTGTCGAACGAGCAGTACTTC